The 11 T cell receptor beta chains below all came from one sample that was sequenced in a study of T cells after yellow fever vaccination. One entry per CDR3 protein results from TCRdb running MiXCR on the 5' RACE reads. This table has 300,000 to 350,000 distinct CDR3 sequences, 3% to 4.5% appearing once. This sample comprised PBMCs, obtained 5 days after the yellow fever booster vaccination. The receptors were sampled from a man between 18 and 35 years old who received the YFV17D yellow fever vaccine.

This clonotype appeared a few times. This chain connects TRBV5-1 to TRBJ2-6; D may be TRBD2 (6 bases). CDR1 and CDR2 from the germline V gene are SGHRS and YFSETQ. V lost 0 bases and J 4 bases, leaving 11 bases between the germline ends. The CDR3 is 16 amino acids. CDR3 residues: CASSLVGAGGANVLTF. The CDR3 region has the DNA TGCGCCAGCAGCTTGGTAGGGGCGGGAGGGGCCAACGTCCTGACTTTC.

This clonotype has a count of ten or more. This CDR3 is CASSPNGANEKLFF. The CDR3 region has the DNA TGCGCCAGCAGCCCTAACGGAGCTAATGAAAAACTGTTTTTT. This chain joins TRBV4-1 and TRBJ1-4; D remains ambiguous. The CDR3 has 14 residues. Trimming took 4 bases from V and 3 from J, leaving 9 bases between them. The germline V gene has CDR1 MGHRA and CDR2 YSYEKL.

This chain connects TRBV21-1 to TRBJ1-5; the D call of TRBD1 is as the table states it, not checked on the DNA. TRBV21-1 is annotated as a pseudogene. The CDR3 loop spans 13 amino acids. This chain's CDR3 is CASSPLFGQPQHF. Written as DNA, the CDR3 is TGTGCCAGCAGCCCCCTCTTCGGTCAGCCCCAGCATTTT.

The chain carries TRBV15 and TRBJ2-7; the D gene is possibly TRBD2 (6 bases). Deletions cut 4 bases from V and 2 bases from J, with 18 bases between. This CDR3 is 16 amino acids long. From germline, CDR1 is LNHNV and CDR2 YYDKDF (reference sequence). Here the CDR3 reads CATSTSPGTAAYEQYV. The CDR3 DNA reads as TGTGCCACCAGCACCAGTCCCGGGACTGCAGCCTACGAGCAGTACGTC.

The sample holds a few counts of this clonotype. The genes are TRBV6-5 and TRBJ2-1, with D perhaps TRBD2 (5 bases). The V gene's germline CDR1 is MNHEY and CDR2 SVGAGI. V was clipped by 1 base and J by 9 bases, with 13 bases between them. This CDR3 spans 14 amino acids. The CDR3 nucleotides are TGTGCCAGCAGTTACTTAGGTCAGGCGGGTGAGCAGTTCTTC. Residues: CASSYLGQAGEQFF.

This chain joins TRBV5-1 and TRBJ1-1; no definite D call. With 2 bases removed from V and 3 bases from J, the gap between germline ends came to 11 bases. The CDR3 has 14 residues. Germline-derived CDR1 and CDR2 are SGHRS and YFSETQ. The CDR3 DNA is TGCGCCAGCAGCTTAACGGGCACGGACACTGAAGCTTTCTTT. Protein sequence: CASSLTGTDTEAFF.

This rearrangement joins TRBV7-9 to TRBJ2-1; D not certain. The germline V gene has CDR1 SEHNR and CDR2 FQNEAQ (reference sequence). This CDR3 spans 13 amino acids. The CDR3 spells CATAGRAVWEQFF. CDR3 bases: TGTGCGACGGCCGGCCGGGCTGTCTGGGAGCAGTTCTTC.

A few counts support this clonotype. The CDR3 spells CASRNEKLFF. The CDR3, as DNA: TGTGCCAGTAGGAATGAAAAACTGTTTTTT. J is TRBJ1-4 and V is TRBV19; D is undetermined. Germline V gene data show CDR1 as LNHDA and CDR2 as SQIVND (reference sequence). Trimming left V 6 bases short and J 5 bases short, with 1 base between. This CDR3 spans 10 amino acids.

This clonotype was recorded many times. Sequence at one end of the junction differs from germline and may be a read error. The J gene is TRBJ2-4, the V gene TRBV7-2; either TRBD1 or TRBD2 may fit D (6 bases each). The CDR3 consists of 13 residues. Germline lookup yields CDR1 SGHTA and CDR2 FQGNSA. The CDR3 coding sequence is TGTGCCAGCAGCCCAACCCTAGAGGGGGGCCGGGACTTC. This gives the protein CASSPTLEGGRDF.

In its sample, this clonotype was seen a few times. The chain recombines TRBV6-5 with TRBJ2-5; maybe TRBD1 (6 bases). The V gene's germline CDR1 is MNHEY and CDR2 SVGAGI. The V and J ends lost 5 bases and 1 base respectively, with 8 bases between them. CDR3 length: 13 amino acids. The CDR3 is CASSGTLQETQYF. As DNA, the CDR3 is TGTGCCAGCAGTGGGACACTCCAAGAGACCCAGTACTTC.

This clonotype was seen ten or more times. The rearrangement links TRBV6-4 to TRBJ1-3, with 9 bases aligning to TRBD1. The CDR3 is 17 residues long. Per germline, CDR1 MRHNA and CDR2 SNTAGT. J gave up 4 bases and V 0 bases, and 7 bases lay outside the gene matches. CDR3 region: CASSDSIGTGRGNTIYF. The CDR3 nucleotides are TGTGCCAGCAGTGACTCGATTGGGACAGGGAGAGGAAACACCATATATTTT.